This TCR beta chain was documented in a study of OX40 agonist ivuxolimab in advanced cancers. The overall study: Treatment of patients was with ivuxolimab, an agonistic anti-OX40 (CD134) antibody. Points from the study as a whole: In the 0.1 to 3.0 mg/kg range, CD4+ and CD8+ blood T cells had expanded clonally by week 6. Expanded clones were, on average, more numerous among CD8+ T cells than CD4+.

This CDR3 has 14 amino acids. V was shortened by 3 bases and J by 2 bases, with 13 bases between the two germline ends. The germline V gene has CDR1 GTSNPN and CDR2 SVGIG (reference sequence). Details on this clone: Its antigen is as yet unknown.

The protocol was immunoSEQ multiplex PCR, while the TCRdb copy is restricted to in-frame clones and leaves out a portion. This table holds approximately 70,000 clones, 86% found once. This rearrangement joins TRBV30 to TRBJ1-1, with D perhaps TRBD1 (6 bases). This receptor was identified in an adult with an advanced solid tumor such as melanoma, head and neck, liver or kidney cancer. Material: CD4+ or CD8+ T cells sorted from blood, obtained in a trial of the OX40 agonist ivuxolimab. DNA of the CDR3: TGTGCCTGGAGACCCAGGGGAGTTAACACTGAAGCTTTCTTT. Protein product: CAWRPRGVNTEAFF.